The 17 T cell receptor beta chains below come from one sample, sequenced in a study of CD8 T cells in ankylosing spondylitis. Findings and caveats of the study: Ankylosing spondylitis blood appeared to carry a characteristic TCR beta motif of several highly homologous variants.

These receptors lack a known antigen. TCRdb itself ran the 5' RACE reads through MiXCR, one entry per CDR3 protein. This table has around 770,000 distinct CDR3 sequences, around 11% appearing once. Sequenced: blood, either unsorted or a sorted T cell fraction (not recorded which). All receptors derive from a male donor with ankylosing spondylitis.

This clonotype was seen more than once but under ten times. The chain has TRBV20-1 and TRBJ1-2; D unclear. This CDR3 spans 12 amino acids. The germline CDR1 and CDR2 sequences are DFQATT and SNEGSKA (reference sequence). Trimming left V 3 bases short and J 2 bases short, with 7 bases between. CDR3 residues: CSASSVNYGYTF. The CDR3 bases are TGCAGTGCTAGTTCGGTAAACTATGGCTACACCTTC.

The CDR3 coding sequence is TGTGCCAGCAAGGGTACCGGAGAGACCCAGTACTTC. Translation gives CASKGTGETQYF. The chain carries TRBV6-2 or TRBV6-3 and TRBJ2-5, with D unresolved. The CDR3 spans 12 residues. CDR1 is MNHEY and CDR2 is SVGEGT in the germline V gene. Trimming removed 7 bases from V and 4 bases from J, with 10 bases in between.

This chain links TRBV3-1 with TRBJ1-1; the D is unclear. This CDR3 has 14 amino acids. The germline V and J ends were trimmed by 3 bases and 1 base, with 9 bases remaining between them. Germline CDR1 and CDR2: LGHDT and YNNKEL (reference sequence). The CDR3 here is CASSQDPRNTEAFF. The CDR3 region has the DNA TGTGCCAGCAGCCAGGACCCTCGGAACACTGAAGCTTTCTTT.

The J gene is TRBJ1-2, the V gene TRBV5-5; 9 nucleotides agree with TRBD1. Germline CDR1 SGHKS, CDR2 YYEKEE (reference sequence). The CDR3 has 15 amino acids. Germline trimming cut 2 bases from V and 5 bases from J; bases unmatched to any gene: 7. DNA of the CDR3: TGTGCCAGCAGCTTAGGGACAGGGTTGGGGTATGGCTACACCTTC. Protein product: CASSLGTGLGYGYTF.

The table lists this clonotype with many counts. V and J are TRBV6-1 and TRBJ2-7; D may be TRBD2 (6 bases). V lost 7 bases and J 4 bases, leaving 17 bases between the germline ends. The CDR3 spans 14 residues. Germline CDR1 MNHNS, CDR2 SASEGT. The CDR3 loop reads CASKIRPAGYEQYF. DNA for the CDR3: TGTGCCAGCAAGATCCGTCCGGCGGGATACGAGCAGTACTTC.

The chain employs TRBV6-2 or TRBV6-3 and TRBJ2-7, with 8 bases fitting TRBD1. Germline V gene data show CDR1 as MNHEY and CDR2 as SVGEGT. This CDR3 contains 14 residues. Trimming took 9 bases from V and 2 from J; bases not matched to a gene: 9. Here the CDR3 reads CASTPRDRPYEQYF. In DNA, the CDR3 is TGTGCCAGTACCCCGCGGGACAGGCCCTACGAGCAGTACTTC.

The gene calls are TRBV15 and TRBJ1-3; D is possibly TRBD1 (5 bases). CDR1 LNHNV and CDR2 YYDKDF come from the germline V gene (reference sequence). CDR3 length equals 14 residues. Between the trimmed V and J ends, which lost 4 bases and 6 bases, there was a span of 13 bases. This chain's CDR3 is CATSTGGGENTIYF. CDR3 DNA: TGTGCCACCAGCACAGGCGGGGGAGAAAACACCATATATTTT.

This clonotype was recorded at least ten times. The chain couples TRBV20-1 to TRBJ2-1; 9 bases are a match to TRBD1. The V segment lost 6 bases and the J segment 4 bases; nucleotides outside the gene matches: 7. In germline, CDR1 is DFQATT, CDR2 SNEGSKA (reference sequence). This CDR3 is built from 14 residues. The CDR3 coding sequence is TGCAGTGCCTCCGGACAGGGGTCTTACAATGAGCAGTTCTTC. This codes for CSASGQGSYNEQFF.

DNA of the CDR3: TGTGCCATCAGTGAGGCTGGCAGGGGGAGAGAGACCCAGTACTTC. It is translated as CAISEAGRGRETQYF. The chain links TRBV10-3 to TRBJ2-5; 7 nucleotides match TRBD1. This CDR3 is built from 15 residues. Germline loops: CDR1 ENHRY, CDR2 SYGVKD. Unmatched junction bases numbered 7, after V lost 2 bases and J lost 4 bases.

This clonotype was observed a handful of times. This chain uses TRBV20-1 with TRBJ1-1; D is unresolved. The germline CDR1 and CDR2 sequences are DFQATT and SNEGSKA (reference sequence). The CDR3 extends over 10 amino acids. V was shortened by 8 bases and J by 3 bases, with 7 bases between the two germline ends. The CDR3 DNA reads TGCAGTTTGGTCGACACTGAAGCTTTCTTT. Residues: CSLVDTEAFF.

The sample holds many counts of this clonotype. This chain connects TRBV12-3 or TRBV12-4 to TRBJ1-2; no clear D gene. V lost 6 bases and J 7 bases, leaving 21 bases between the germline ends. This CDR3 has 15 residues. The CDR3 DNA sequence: TGTGCCAGCAGACCTAACGGCTACATAGACGGTGGCTACACCTTC. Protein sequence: CASRPNGYIDGGYTF.

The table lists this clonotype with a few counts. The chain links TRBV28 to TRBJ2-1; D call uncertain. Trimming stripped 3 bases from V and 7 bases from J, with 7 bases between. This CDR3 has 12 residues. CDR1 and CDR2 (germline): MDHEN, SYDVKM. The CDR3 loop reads CASSFWANEQFF. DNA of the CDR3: TGTGCCAGCAGTTTCTGGGCAAATGAGCAGTTCTTC.

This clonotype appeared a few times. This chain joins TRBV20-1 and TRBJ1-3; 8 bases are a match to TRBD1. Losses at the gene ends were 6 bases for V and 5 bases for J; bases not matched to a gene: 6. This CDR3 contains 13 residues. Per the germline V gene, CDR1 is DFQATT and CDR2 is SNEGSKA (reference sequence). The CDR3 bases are TGCAGTGCGAGCCAGGGGGCAAGAAACACCATATATTTT. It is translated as CSASQGARNTIYF.

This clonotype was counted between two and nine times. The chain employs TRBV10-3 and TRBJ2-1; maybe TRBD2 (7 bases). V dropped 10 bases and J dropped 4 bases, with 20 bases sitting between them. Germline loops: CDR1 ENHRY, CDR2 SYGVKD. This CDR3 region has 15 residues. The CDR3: CATGGRASGYNEQFF. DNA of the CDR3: TGTGCCACTGGGGGCCGGGCTAGCGGATACAATGAGCAGTTCTTC.

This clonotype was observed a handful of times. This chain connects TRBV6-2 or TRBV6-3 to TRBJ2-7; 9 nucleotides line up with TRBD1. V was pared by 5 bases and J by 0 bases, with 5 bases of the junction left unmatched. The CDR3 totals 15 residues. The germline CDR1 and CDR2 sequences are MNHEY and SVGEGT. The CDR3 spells CASSTGGGSSYEQYF. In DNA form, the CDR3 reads TGTGCCAGCAGTACAGGGGGCGGAAGCTCCTACGAGCAGTACTTC.

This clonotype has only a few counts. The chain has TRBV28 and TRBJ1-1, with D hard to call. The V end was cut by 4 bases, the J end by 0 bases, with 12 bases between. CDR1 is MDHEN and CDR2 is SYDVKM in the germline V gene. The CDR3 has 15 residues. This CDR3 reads CASSSPGTMNTEAFF. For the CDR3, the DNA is TGTGCCAGCAGTTCCCCAGGAACCATGAACACTGAAGCTTTCTTT.

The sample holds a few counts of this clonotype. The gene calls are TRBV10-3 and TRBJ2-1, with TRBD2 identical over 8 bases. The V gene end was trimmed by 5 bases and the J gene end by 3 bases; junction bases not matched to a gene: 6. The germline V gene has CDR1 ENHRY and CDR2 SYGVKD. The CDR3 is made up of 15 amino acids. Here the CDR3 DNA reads TGTGCCATCAGTCTGACGGGGGGGCGCTACAATGAGCAGTTCTTC. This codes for CAISLTGGRYNEQFF.